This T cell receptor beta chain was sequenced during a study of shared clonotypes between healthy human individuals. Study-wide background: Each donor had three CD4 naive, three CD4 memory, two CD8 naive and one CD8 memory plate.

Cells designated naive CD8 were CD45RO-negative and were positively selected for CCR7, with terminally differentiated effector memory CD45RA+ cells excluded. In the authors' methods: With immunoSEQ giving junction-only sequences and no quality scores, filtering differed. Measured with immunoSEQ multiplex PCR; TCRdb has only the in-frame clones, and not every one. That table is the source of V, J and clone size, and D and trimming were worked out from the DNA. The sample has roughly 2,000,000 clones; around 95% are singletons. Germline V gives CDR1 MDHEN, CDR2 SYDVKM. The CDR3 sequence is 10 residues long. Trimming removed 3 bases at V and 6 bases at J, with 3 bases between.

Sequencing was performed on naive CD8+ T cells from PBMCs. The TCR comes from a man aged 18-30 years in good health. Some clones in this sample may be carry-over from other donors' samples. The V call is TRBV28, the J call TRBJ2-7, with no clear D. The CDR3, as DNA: TGTGCCAGCAGTTTTGCCGAGCAGTACTTC. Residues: CASSFAEQYF. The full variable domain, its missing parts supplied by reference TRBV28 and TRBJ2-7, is DVKVTQSSRYLVKRTGEKVFLECVQDMDHENMFWYRQDPGLGLRLIYFSYDVKMKEKGDIPEGYSVSREKKERFSLILESASTNQTSMYLCASSFAEQYFGPGTRLTVT.